These 31 T cell receptor beta chains were all obtained from the same sample, sequenced in a study of early T cells in non-severe SARS-CoV-2 infection. A single record per CDR3 protein comes from TCRdb applying MiXCR to the 5' RACE reads. Here the sample spans roughly 63,000 distinct CDR3 sequences, 9.5% to 15% being singletons. The specimen comprised whole blood, sampled at baseline. The receptors come from an adult who was a healthcare worker with PCR-confirmed SARS-CoV-2 infection or an uninfected control (not recorded which). The donor label of this sample is uncertain.

The chain is built from TRBV12-3 or TRBV12-4 and TRBJ1-5; the D gene is possibly TRBD1 (6 bases). V lost 6 bases and J lost 7, with 16 bases in between. The CDR3 is made up of 14 amino acids. DNA of the CDR3: TGTGCCAGCAGCCGTGAGGACAGAGGACAGCCCCAGCATTTT. Its protein is CASSREDRGQPQHF.

The chain joins TRBV3-1 to TRBJ2-5; the D is unclear. V dropped 0 bases and J dropped 8 bases, with 7 bases sitting between them. Germline V gene lookup returns CDR1 LGHDT and CDR2 YNNKEL (reference sequence). This CDR3 has 12 amino acids. The CDR3 here is CASSQERVTQYF. Written as DNA, the CDR3 is TGTGCCAGCAGCCAAGAACGGGTAACCCAGTACTTC.

The genes are TRBV12-5 and TRBJ2-5; TRBD1 might be the D (5 bases). Trimming left V 2 bases short and J 5 bases short, with 18 bases between. The germline V gene encodes CDR1 LGHNT and CDR2 FRNRAP. This CDR3 region has 16 residues. CDR3 DNA sequence: TGTGCTAGTGGTTTGATACTGACAGCACCAGGGGAGACCCAGTACTTC. Protein: CASGLILTAPGETQYF.

This clonotype was counted only a few times. The chain is built from TRBV11-1 and TRBJ2-5, with 10 bases fitting TRBD2. The V and J ends lost 4 bases and 3 bases, in that order; junction bases with no gene match: 8. The germline V gene encodes CDR1 SGHAT and CDR2 FQDESV (reference sequence). This CDR3 is 16 amino acids long. This CDR3 is CASSSLGLAKKETQYF. The CDR3 coding sequence is TGTGCCAGCAGCTCGCTGGGACTAGCGAAAAAAGAGACCCAGTACTTC.

The chain is built from TRBV28 and TRBJ1-1; D unresolved. CDR1 is MDHEN and CDR2 is SYDVKM in the germline V gene. This CDR3 spans 13 amino acids. Deletions cut 6 bases from V and 7 bases from J, with 15 bases between. This CDR3 is CASSPARSNEAFF. The CDR3 DNA follows: TGTGCCAGCAGCCCCGCAAGGAGTAATGAAGCTTTCTTT.

The table lists this clonotype with many counts. V is TRBV7-9 and J is TRBJ2-5; D may be TRBD1 (5 bases). This CDR3 comprises 14 residues. V dropped 2 bases and J dropped 6 bases, with 13 bases sitting between them. Per germline, CDR1 SEHNR and CDR2 FQNEAQ (reference sequence). As DNA, the CDR3 is TGTGCCAGCAGCTTAAAATCCGCAGGGCAGACCCAGTACTTC. Protein product: CASSLKSAGQTQYF. Complete variable domain (other parts from reference TRBV7-9 and TRBJ2-5): DTGVSQNPRHKITKRGQNVTFRCDPISEHNRLYWYRQTLGQGPEFLTYFQNEAQLEKSRLLSDRFSAERPKGSFSTLEIQRTEQGDSAMYLCASSLKSAGQTQYFGPGTRLLVL.

The chain recombines TRBV20-1 with TRBJ2-3; TRBD1 agrees at 11 bases. CDR1 and CDR2 from the germline V gene are DFQATT and SNEGSKA (reference sequence). The CDR3 consists of 14 residues. The ends lost 3 bases at V and 4 bases at J; junction bases unmatched: 3. The CDR3 is CSARDRGLSDTQYF. For the CDR3, the DNA is TGCAGTGCTAGGGACAGGGGGCTCTCAGATACGCAGTATTTT.

There are a few counts of this clonotype. The gene calls are TRBV6-1 and TRBJ2-2; D is perhaps TRBD2 (6 bases). The CDR3 is 13 amino acids. Germline assignment: CDR1 MNHNS and CDR2 SASEGT. V lost 3 bases and J 10 bases, leaving 12 bases between the germline ends. The CDR3 DNA sequence: TGTGCCAGCAGTGAGTTTTTAGCGGCGGAGCTGTTTTTT. It codes for CASSEFLAAELFF.

This clonotype showed up many times. The rearrangement joins TRBV20-1 to TRBJ2-5; perhaps TRBD2 as D (5 bases). Trimming removed 0 bases from V and 4 bases from J, with 21 bases in between. The CDR3 length is 17 residues. Germline V gene lookup returns CDR1 DFQATT and CDR2 SNEGSKA (reference sequence). The chain's CDR3 is CSARDDPGPGVAETQYF. The CDR3 nucleotides are TGCAGTGCTAGAGACGACCCGGGCCCCGGGGTGGCAGAGACCCAGTACTTC.

The chain couples TRBV2 to TRBJ2-2, with D maybe TRBD2 (6 bases). Per the germline V gene, CDR1 is SNHLY and CDR2 is FYNNEI. Trimming pared 4 bases from V and 7 bases from J, leaving 10 bases between. This CDR3 comprises 13 residues. CDR3 in amino acids: CASSGGLGGELFF. The CDR3 nucleotides read TGTGCCAGCAGTGGGGGACTTGGCGGGGAGCTGTTTTTT.

The V and J genes are TRBV12-3 or TRBV12-4 and TRBJ2-1; TRBD2 matches at 7 bases. The CDR3 totals 14 residues. The junction had 6 bases not matched to a gene; V was cut back by 3 bases and J by 7 bases. CDR3 protein: CASSFRGGINEQFF. In DNA, the CDR3 is TGTGCCAGCAGTTTCCGCGGGGGAATAAATGAGCAGTTCTTC.

This clonotype was counted many times. The chain recombines TRBV3-1 with TRBJ2-1; 7 nucleotides align to TRBD1. With 4 bases clipped from V and 6 bases from J, the junction kept 6 bases outside the gene matches. The length of the CDR3 is 14 residues. Germline CDR1 LGHDT, CDR2 YNNKEL (reference sequence). The CDR3 here is CASSLTGTVNEQFF. The CDR3 DNA is TGTGCCAGCAGCCTCACCGGGACAGTCAATGAGCAGTTCTTC.

This clonotype was counted many times. The chain couples TRBV6-5 to TRBJ2-1; D perhaps matches TRBD1 (5 bases). The CDR3 loop spans 16 amino acids. V was clipped by 0 bases and J by 1 base, with 10 bases between them. The germline V gene has CDR1 MNHEY and CDR2 SVGAGI. The CDR3 sequence: CASSYSTKGSYNEQFF. CDR3 coding DNA: TGTGCCAGCAGTTACTCGACCAAGGGGTCCTACAATGAGCAGTTCTTC.

This clonotype was recorded many times. CDR3 bases: TGCAGCGTTGTGTTGGGGGTAAATCAGCCCCAGCATTTT. Translation gives CSVVLGVNQPQHF. The chain has TRBV29-1 and TRBJ1-5; D perhaps matches TRBD1 (5 bases). CDR1 SQVTM and CDR2 ANQGSEA come from the germline V gene. Trimming left V 4 bases short and J 4 bases short, with 11 bases between. The CDR3 totals 13 residues. Full variable domain (outside the CDR3, taken from reference TRBV29-1 and TRBJ1-5): SAVISQKPSRDICQRGTSLTIQCQVDSQVTMMFWYRQQPGQSLTLIATANQGSEATYESGFVIDKFPISRPNLTFSTLTVSNMSPEDSSIYLCSVVLGVNQPQHFGDGTRLSIL.

This clonotype was recorded a few times. The V gene is TRBV3-1, the J gene TRBJ2-1, with TRBD2 matching 7 bases. CDR1 LGHDT and CDR2 YNNKEL come from the germline V gene (reference sequence). The J segment lost 10 bases and the V segment lost 5 bases, leaving 14 bases of the junction unmatched. The CDR3 sequence is 15 residues long. CDR3 coding DNA: TGTGCCAGCAGCAGTCCTGGGGAGCGGGGTTGGGAGCAGTTCTTC. It is translated as CASSSPGERGWEQFF.

The chain carries TRBV18 and TRBJ1-2; TRBD1 agrees at 8 bases. Looked up from germline, CDR1 is KGHSH and CDR2 is LQKENI. J was trimmed by 0 bases and V by 5 bases; bases with no gene match: 8. CDR3 size: 16 residues. The CDR3 loop reads CASSTWDRRANYGYTF. For the CDR3, the DNA is TGTGCCAGCTCAACCTGGGACAGGAGAGCTAACTATGGCTACACCTTC.

This chain connects TRBV18 to TRBJ1-1; D remains unclear. Trimming removed 0 bases at V and 0 bases at J, with 11 bases between. The CDR3 sequence is 16 residues long. Germline V gene sequence: CDR1 KGHSH, CDR2 LQKENI. CDR3 nucleotides: TGTGCCAGCTCACCACCGGCACAGCCCATGAACACTGAAGCTTTCTTT. The encoded protein is CASSPPAQPMNTEAFF.

The J gene is TRBJ1-5, the V gene TRBV19; no clear D gene. V was pared by 1 base and J by 4 bases, with 8 bases between. Germline-derived CDR1 and CDR2 are LNHDA and SQIVND (reference sequence). The CDR3 is made up of 14 amino acids. DNA for the CDR3: TGTGCCAGTAGTATAGGACGCGGAAATCAGCCCCAGCATTTT. Protein: CASSIGRGNQPQHF.

This clonotype was seen more than once but under ten times. This chain connects TRBV5-1 to TRBJ1-4; TRBD1 is a possible D gene (5 bases). CDR1 and CDR2 from the germline V gene are SGHRS and YFSETQ. The CDR3 has 17 amino acids. V lost 0 bases, J lost 1 base, and 13 bases lay in between. CDR3 DNA: TGCGCCAGCAGCTTGGATGGGACCGGGCTAACTAATGAAAAACTGTTTTTT. As protein: CASSLDGTGLTNEKLFF.

J is TRBJ1-5 and V is TRBV27; TRBD1 might be the D (6 bases). Trimming took 5 bases from V and 2 from J, leaving 13 bases between them. From germline, CDR1 is MNHEY and CDR2 SMNVEV (reference sequence). There are 15 residues in the CDR3. The CDR3 nucleotides read TGTGCCAGCAGTCCCATCTACAGGGGCAATCAGCCCCAGCATTTT. It codes for CASSPIYRGNQPQHF.

This chain uses TRBV7-2 with TRBJ2-4, with a tentative D call TRBD2 (5 bases). V lost 3 bases, J lost 1 base, and 13 bases lay in between. Germline-derived CDR1 and CDR2 are SGHTA and FQGNSA. This CDR3 spans 16 amino acids. In DNA form, the CDR3 reads TGTGCCAGCAGCTTCCACGGGGTTTCGGCCAAAAACATTCAGTACTTC. Amino acids: CASSFHGVSAKNIQYF.

The chain joins TRBV6-5 to TRBJ2-3, with 9 nucleotides matching TRBD1. J lost 4 bases, V lost 4 bases, and 3 bases had no gene match. CDR3 size: 14 residues. Germline CDR1 and CDR2: MNHEY and SVGAGI. The CDR3 protein is CASSSRTGADTQYF. CDR3 in DNA: TGTGCCAGCAGTTCGCGGACAGGGGCAGATACGCAGTATTTT.

This clonotype was counted at least ten times. The CDR3 DNA reads as TGTGCCAGCAGCTCCTCCCCTAGCGGGGTGAACACCGGGGAGCTGTTTTTT. As protein: CASSSSPSGVNTGELFF. The V and J genes are TRBV7-3 and TRBJ2-2; 9 bases fit TRBD2. The germline V gene encodes CDR1 SGHTA and CDR2 FQGTGA. V was pared by 4 bases and J by 1 base, with 7 bases of the junction left unmatched. This CDR3 is built from 17 residues. Complete variable domain (other parts from reference TRBV7-3 and TRBJ2-2): GAGVSQTPSNKVTEKGKYVELRCDPISGHTALYWYRQSLGQGPEFLIYFQGTGAADDSGLPNDRFFAVRPEGSVSTLKIQRTERGDSAVYLCASSSSPSGVNTGELFFGEGSRLTVL.

CDR3 amino acids: CASTPRPLQEQFF. In DNA form, the CDR3 reads TGTGCCAGCACTCCCAGACCCCTGCAGGAGCAGTTCTTC. J is TRBJ2-1 and V is TRBV28; D unresolved. The V end lost 7 bases, the J end lost 10 bases, and 17 bases lay between the germline ends. Germline values: CDR1 MDHEN, CDR2 SYDVKM. The CDR3 is made up of 13 amino acids. The full variable domain, in which reference TRBV28 and TRBJ2-1 provide the parts outside the CDR3, is DVKVTQSSRYLVKRTGEKVFLECVQDMDHENMFWYRQDPGLGLRLIYFSYDVKMKEKGDIPEGYSVSREKKERFSLILESASTNQTSMYLCASTPRPLQEQFFGPGTRLTVL.

This clonotype has only a few counts. The J gene is TRBJ2-5, the V gene TRBV18; a weak D match, TRBD1 (8 bases). The CDR3 is 13 amino acids. Trimming took 5 bases from V and 5 from J, leaving 12 bases between them. Germline-derived CDR1 and CDR2 are KGHSH and LQKENI. Here the CDR3 reads CASSGQGGETQYF. CDR3 nucleotides: TGTGCCAGCTCAGGACAGGGAGGGGAGACCCAGTACTTC.

The chain is built from TRBV29-1 and TRBJ2-3; TRBD2 matches at 14 bases. This CDR3 has 14 amino acids. Germline V CDR1 and CDR2: SQVTM, ANQGSEA. The V and J ends lost 8 bases and 6 bases, in that order; junction bases with no gene match: 7. The CDR3 is CSFRLAGGLDTQYF. The CDR3 DNA sequence: TGCAGCTTCCGACTAGCGGGGGGGTTGGATACGCAGTATTTT.

There are many counts of this clonotype. The V gene is TRBV3-1, the J gene TRBJ2-2, with D unclear. The CDR3 length is 17 residues. In germline, CDR1 is LGHDT, CDR2 YNNKEL (reference sequence). V was clipped by 0 bases and J by 3 bases, with 14 bases between them. The CDR3 here is CASSQEFPLDHTGELFF. CDR3 DNA sequence: TGTGCCAGCAGCCAAGAATTCCCGCTAGACCACACCGGGGAGCTGTTTTTT.

The chain has TRBV5-1 and TRBJ1-2; no clear D. This CDR3 has 14 amino acids. V lost 4 bases, J lost 8 bases, and 18 bases lay in between. Germline-derived CDR1 and CDR2 are SGHRS and YFSETQ. The CDR3 loop is CASSLDGTYEGYTF. The CDR3 region has the DNA TGCGCCAGCAGCCTTGACGGCACGTACGAGGGCTACACCTTC.

The chain links TRBV6-2 or TRBV6-3 to TRBJ1-1; a possible D gene is TRBD1 (6 bases). Germline CDR1 reads MNHEY; CDR2 reads SVGEGT. The CDR3 contains 12 residues. V was cut by 6 bases and J by 4 bases, with 9 bases left in between. CDR3 DNA: TGTGCCAGCAGGGGGACAAGCACTGAAGCTTTCTTT. Translation gives CASRGTSTEAFF.

This clonotype has a handful of counts. The chain is built from TRBV12-5 and TRBJ1-6, with TRBD1 as a possible D gene (5 bases). Per germline, CDR1 LGHNT and CDR2 FRNRAP. This CDR3 has 17 amino acids. V was shortened by 1 base and J by 0 bases, with 10 bases between the two germline ends. DNA of the CDR3: TGTGCTAGTGGTTTGGCCCGACAGAGCTCCTATAATTCACCCCTCCACTTT. Its translation: CASGLARQSSYNSPLHF.

The chain combines TRBV5-4 with TRBJ1-2; D may be TRBD1 (6 bases). This CDR3 region has 11 residues. V lost 10 bases, J lost 7 bases, and 14 bases lay in between. Germline CDR1 SGHNT, CDR2 YYREEE (reference sequence). The CDR3: CAAGRGLGYTF. DNA for the CDR3: TGTGCCGCAGGCCGGGGGCTTGGCTACACCTTC.